The 29 T cell receptor beta chains in this list originate from one sample, sequenced in a study of T cells in Graves' hyperthyroidism and ophthalmopathy. Researchers amplified the TCR beta CDR3 regions from RNA transcripts. First-round RT-PCR targeting the TCR CDR3 was performed with the HTBI primer set. TCRdb redid the calling of the multiplex PCR reads with MiXCR, one entry per CDR3 protein. The table has a few hundred thousand distinct CDR3 sequences, about a sixth seen once. What was sequenced was blood. The receptors were sampled from a woman in her twenties or thirties with Graves' hyperthyroidism.

To note about this clonotype: A much larger clone lies one base from this, so it may be a read error. The chain couples TRBV6-2 or TRBV6-3 to TRBJ2-1, with D possibly TRBD2 on 5 matching bases. Germline V gives CDR1 MNHEY, CDR2 SVGEGT. The CDR3 loop spans 15 amino acids. The CDR3 DNA follows: TGTGCCAGCAGTTACGGCCTAGCTCCCCACAATGAGCAGCTCTTC. This sequence encodes CASSYGLAPHNEQLF.

This clonotype appeared a few times. This sequence joins TRBV5-1 and TRBJ2-7, with TRBD1 as a possible D gene (6 bases). This CDR3 contains 14 residues. Trimming removed 1 base from V and 6 bases from J, with 14 bases in between. From germline, CDR1 is SGHRS and CDR2 YFSETQ. The CDR3 loop is CASSLTGTRSEQYF. The CDR3, as DNA: TGCGCCAGCAGCTTGACAGGGACGCGTAGCGAGCAGTACTTC.

This clonotype has more than one count but fewer than ten. The chain recombines TRBV7-9 with TRBJ2-7; 7 nucleotides agree with TRBD2. The junction had 7 bases not matched to a gene; V was cut back by 1 base and J by 4 bases. This CDR3 contains 15 residues. Germline lookup yields CDR1 SEHNR and CDR2 FQNEAQ (reference sequence). The CDR3 region is CASSLDWGGLYEQYF. The CDR3 DNA reads as TGTGCCAGCAGCTTAGACTGGGGGGGTCTTTACGAGCAGTACTTC. Supplemented by reference TRBV7-9 and TRBJ2-7, the full variable domain reads DTGVSQNPRHKITKRGQNVTFRCDPISEHNRLYWYRQTLGQGPEFLTYFQNEAQLEKSRLLSDRFSAERPKGSFSTLEIQRTEQGDSAMYLCASSLDWGGLYEQYFGPGTRLTVT.

This clonotype was detected many times. V and J are TRBV6-1 and TRBJ2-1; D is uncertain. This CDR3 contains 12 residues. CDR1 and CDR2 from the germline V gene are MNHNS and SASEGT. V lost 6 bases and J lost 7, with 10 bases in between. The CDR3 DNA reads as TGTGCCAGCAGCGGTCTTCCGAATGAGCAGTTCTTC. The encoded protein is CASSGLPNEQFF.

CDR3 in DNA: TGTGCCAGCAGTTATGGGGAGCAGGAGTCTTACGAGCAGTACTTC. Protein product: CASSYGEQESYEQYF. The genes are TRBV6-5 and TRBJ2-7, with D perhaps TRBD2 (5 bases). This CDR3 contains 15 residues. The germline V gene encodes CDR1 MNHEY and CDR2 SVGAGI. The V end lost 3 bases, the J end lost 4 bases, and 16 bases lay between the germline ends.

In this sample, this clonotype turned up many times. The rearrangement links TRBV7-9 to TRBJ1-4; maybe TRBD1 (6 bases). Germline CDR1 is SEHNR and CDR2 is FQNEAQ (reference sequence). The CDR3 runs to 18 residues. V lost 5 bases, J lost 7 bases, and 26 bases lay in between. CDR3: CASSRIHQADRRSEKLFF. CDR3 bases: TGTGCCAGCAGCCGAATTCACCAAGCGGACAGACGAAGTGAAAAACTGTTTTTT.

The CDR3 here is CSASPLDLEQYF. CDR3 sequence (DNA): TGCAGTGCTAGTCCGCTCGACCTCGAGCAGTACTTC. The chain joins TRBV20-1 to TRBJ2-7; D unclear. Germline assignment: CDR1 DFQATT and CDR2 SNEGSKA (reference sequence). V was clipped by 3 bases and J by 6 bases, with 12 bases between them. The CDR3 has 12 residues.

This clonotype was picked up many times. The rearrangement links TRBV12-3 or TRBV12-4 to TRBJ1-2; a possible D gene is TRBD1 (5 bases). This CDR3 region has 14 residues. V lost 5 bases and J lost 6, with 16 bases in between. The DNA for the CDR3 is TGTGCCAGCAGTGGCGGGACGCCGCCACATGGCTACACCTTC. Translated: CASSGGTPPHGYTF.

This clonotype was detected only a few times. The chain joins TRBV7-9 to TRBJ1-1, with D unclear. Per germline, CDR1 SEHNR and CDR2 FQNEAQ (reference sequence). Trimming removed 5 bases at V and 1 base at J, with 14 bases between. This CDR3 comprises 15 residues. The CDR3 region has the DNA TGTGCCAGCAGCGCAGGATCCGGGAGGAACACTGAAGCTTTCTTT. Protein product: CASSAGSGRNTEAFF.

This clonotype was seen many times. The rearrangement joins TRBV4-1 to TRBJ2-5; D may match TRBD1 or TRBD2 (5 bases each). Germline assignment: CDR1 MGHRA and CDR2 YSYEKL. V was pared by 2 bases and J by 2 bases, with 12 bases between. The CDR3 contains 15 residues. CDR3 bases: TGCGCCAGCAGCCAACGGGACGTACGACAAGAGACCCAGTACTTC. Translation: CASSQRDVRQETQYF.

This chain uses TRBV6-6 with TRBJ2-7, with D perhaps matching TRBD1 (5 bases). CDR3 length equals 14 residues. Germline V gives CDR1 MNHNY, CDR2 SVGAGI (reference sequence). V was clipped by 2 bases and J by 3 bases, with 11 bases between them. DNA of the CDR3: TGTGCCAGCAGTTACGGCCAGGGCCTCTACGAGCAGTACTTC. This gives the protein CASSYGQGLYEQYF.

V and J are TRBV5-6 and TRBJ2-1; 8 bases align to TRBD1. The CDR3 contains 17 residues. The trim removed 0 bases at V and 7 bases at J, leaving 12 bases unmatched. CDR1 and CDR2 (germline): SGHDT, YYEEEE. CDR3 residues: CASSLGNGQGVWNEQFF. DNA of the CDR3: TGTGCCAGCAGCTTGGGTAATGGACAGGGAGTTTGGAATGAGCAGTTCTTC.

Ten or more counts support this clonotype. This chain joins TRBV12-3 or TRBV12-4 and TRBJ2-1, with 7 bases identical to TRBD2. V gave up 5 bases and J gave up 10 bases; unmatched junction bases: 5. The CDR3 loop spans 12 amino acids. The CDR3 nucleotides read TGTGCCAGCAGTCCTAGCGGACGGGAGCAGTTCTTC. Translation: CASSPSGREQFF.

This clonotype has just a few counts. This chain joins TRBV5-1 and TRBJ2-5, with TRBD2 as a possible D gene (6 bases). Germline V CDR1 and CDR2: SGHRS, YFSETQ. The CDR3 has 15 residues. V was cut by 7 bases and J by 2 bases, with 18 bases left in between. The CDR3 here is CASGYYGSLQETQYF. CDR3 nucleotide sequence: TGCGCCAGCGGCTATTACGGGAGTTTGCAAGAGACCCAGTACTTC.

This clonotype was observed at least ten times. The chain recombines TRBV20-1 with TRBJ2-3; D is possibly TRBD2 (6 bases). This CDR3 comprises 14 residues. CDR1 is DFQATT and CDR2 is SNEGSKA in the germline V gene (reference sequence). V dropped 3 bases and J dropped 0 bases, with 10 bases sitting between them. The CDR3 DNA follows: TGCAGTGCTAGGTGGGAGGCTAGCACAGATACGCAGTATTTT. Translating it yields CSARWEASTDTQYF.

About this clonotype itself: A much larger clonotype is one base distant, so this may be a read error. The rearrangement links TRBV4-2 to TRBJ2-3, with D uncertain. There are 15 residues in the CDR3. V shed 0 bases and J shed 3 bases, with 10 bases lying between them. The germline CDR1 and CDR2 sequences are LGHNA and YNFKEQ. Here the CDR3 DNA reads TGTGCCAGCAGCCAAGACGAGACTGTTACAGATACGCAGTATTTT. As protein: CASSQDETVTDTQYF.

Many counts were recorded for this clonotype. The chain has TRBV18 and TRBJ1-5; TRBD1 agrees at 7 bases. Germline CDR1 and CDR2: KGHSH and LQKENI. V lost 0 bases and J lost 1; bases outside the gene matches: 0. The CDR3 loop spans 15 amino acids. The CDR3 DNA is TGTGCCAGCTCACCACCGGGACAGAGCAATCAGCCCCAGCATTTT. Translated, it gives CASSPPGQSNQPQHF.

This clonotype was seen a handful of times. V usage is TRBV4-3 and J usage is TRBJ2-7; 11 bases are shared with TRBD2. Germline V lookup: CDR1 LGHNA, CDR2 YSLEER. V dropped 0 bases and J dropped 3; count of bases not matched to a gene: 1. This CDR3 has 15 residues. Written as DNA, the CDR3 is TGCGCCAGCAGCCAAGATACTAGCGGGAGCTACGAGCAGTACTTC. Translated: CASSQDTSGSYEQYF.

This clonotype was observed many times. The chain joins TRBV28 to TRBJ2-5; the D gene could be TRBD1 or TRBD2 (6 bases each). From germline, CDR1 is MDHEN and CDR2 SYDVKM. The ends were cut back, 1 base at V and 2 bases at J, with 11 bases in the middle. This CDR3 contains 15 residues. Here the CDR3 reads CASSLLGGGQETQYF. CDR3 coding DNA: TGTGCCAGCAGTTTATTAGGGGGAGGACAAGAGACCCAGTACTTC.

This clonotype showed up many times. This chain connects TRBV6-1 to TRBJ1-6; possibly TRBD1 for D (5 bases). Germline V gene lookup returns CDR1 MNHNS and CDR2 SASEGT. The CDR3 covers 15 residues. V was clipped by 4 bases and J by 9 bases, with 16 bases between them. The CDR3 region is CASSARDPLASPLHF. CDR3 coding DNA: TGTGCCAGCAGTGCCCGGGACCCACTAGCTTCACCCCTCCACTTT.

Many counts were recorded for this clonotype. Here the CDR3 DNA reads TGCGCCAGCAGCTCCCGGGGCGGGGGCTTTTACAATGAGCAGTTCTTC. It encodes CASSSRGGGFYNEQFF. This rearrangement joins TRBV5-1 to TRBJ2-1; tentative D call: TRBD2 (7 bases). Trimming pared 3 bases from V and 4 bases from J, leaving 17 bases between. The CDR3 totals 16 residues. Germline assignment: CDR1 SGHRS and CDR2 YFSETQ.

The table lists this clonotype with many counts. The rearrangement joins TRBV27 to TRBJ1-1; no definite D call. Germline lookup yields CDR1 MNHEY and CDR2 SMNVEV (reference sequence). The CDR3 consists of 14 residues. Trimming cost V 8 bases and J 5 bases, with 18 bases left between them. The CDR3 loop is CASGQTGFGTEAFF. The CDR3 DNA sequence: TGTGCCAGCGGCCAAACGGGCTTTGGGACTGAAGCTTTCTTT.

This clonotype was seen only a few times. This rearrangement joins TRBV18 to TRBJ1-1; D uncertain. The CDR3 loop spans 14 amino acids. Trimming pared 2 bases from V and 2 bases from J, leaving 9 bases between. Germline-derived CDR1 and CDR2 are KGHSH and LQKENI. Here the CDR3 DNA reads TGTGCCAGCTCACCAGGGGTACCCAACACTGAAGCTTTCTTT. Translated, it gives CASSPGVPNTEAFF.

This clonotype has ten or more counts. The chain links TRBV11-3 to TRBJ2-1; no reliable D call. Trimming removed 0 bases from V and 6 bases from J, with 12 bases in between. CDR1 is SGHNT, CDR2 YENEEA, per germline. This CDR3 contains 15 residues. The CDR3 loop reads CASSLDRAPGNEQFF. DNA for the CDR3: TGTGCCAGCAGCTTAGATAGGGCGCCCGGCAATGAGCAGTTCTTC.

The chain links TRBV14 to TRBJ2-7; 12 positions agree with TRBD2. Trimming cost V 0 bases and J 5 bases; bases outside gene matches: 5. The CDR3 extends over 16 amino acids. CDR1 is SGHDN, CDR2 FVKESK, per germline. The CDR3 DNA is TGTGCCAGCAGCCAAGAGACTAGCGGGAGTGGGCACGAGCAGTACTTC. Amino acid sequence: CASSQETSGSGHEQYF.

This chain links TRBV5-4 with TRBJ1-2, with D uncertain. Trimming took 5 bases from V and 0 from J, leaving 17 bases between them. The CDR3 contains 16 residues. CDR1 and CDR2 (germline): SGHNT, YYREEE (reference sequence). The chain's CDR3 is CASRHDHQASNYGYTF. The CDR3 region has the DNA TGTGCCAGCAGACATGACCACCAAGCCTCTAACTATGGCTACACCTTC.

This clonotype came up a few times. V gene TRBV4-2 combines with J gene TRBJ2-7, with 9 nucleotides matching TRBD2. The CDR3 covers 14 residues. Germline V lookup: CDR1 LGHNA, CDR2 YNFKEQ. The V gene end was trimmed by 1 base and the J gene end by 7 bases; junction bases not matched to a gene: 5. CDR3: CASSQAMSGREQYF. CDR3 DNA: TGTGCCAGCAGCCAAGCGATGAGCGGGAGGGAGCAGTACTTC.

This clonotype was counted a few times. This chain uses TRBV2 with TRBJ2-7, with 11 bases aligning to TRBD2. From germline, CDR1 is SNHLY and CDR2 FYNNEI. Unmatched junction bases numbered 1, after V lost 1 base and J lost 2 bases. This CDR3 has 15 residues. In DNA form, the CDR3 reads TGTGCCAGCAGTGAAGAACTAGCGGGAGCCTACGAGCAGTACTTC. Its protein product is CASSEELAGAYEQYF.

The table lists this clonotype with many counts. The chain is built from TRBV2 and TRBJ2-1; 8 bases fit TRBD2. The CDR3 extends over 14 amino acids. The V segment lost 7 bases and the J segment 0 bases; nucleotides outside the gene matches: 2. Germline CDR1 and CDR2: SNHLY and FYNNEI. The CDR3 DNA sequence: TGTGCCAGCAAGAGCGGGGGCTCCTACAATGAGCAGTTCTTC. This codes for CASKSGGSYNEQFF.